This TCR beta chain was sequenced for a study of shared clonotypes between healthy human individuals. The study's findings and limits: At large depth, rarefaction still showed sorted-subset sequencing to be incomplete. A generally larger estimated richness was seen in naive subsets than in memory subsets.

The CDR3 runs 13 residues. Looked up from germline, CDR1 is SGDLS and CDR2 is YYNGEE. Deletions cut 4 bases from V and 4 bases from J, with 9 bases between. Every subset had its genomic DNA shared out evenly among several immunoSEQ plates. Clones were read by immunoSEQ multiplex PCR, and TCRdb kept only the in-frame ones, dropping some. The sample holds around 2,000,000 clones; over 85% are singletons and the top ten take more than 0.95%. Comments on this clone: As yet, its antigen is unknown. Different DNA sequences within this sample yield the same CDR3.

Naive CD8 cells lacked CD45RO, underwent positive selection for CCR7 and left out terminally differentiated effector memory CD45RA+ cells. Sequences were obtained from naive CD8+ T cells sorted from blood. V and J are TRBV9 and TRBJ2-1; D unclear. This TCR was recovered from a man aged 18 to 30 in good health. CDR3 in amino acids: CASSLGLYNEQFF. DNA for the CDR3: TGTGCCAGCAGCCTCGGTTTGTACAATGAGCAGTTCTTC.